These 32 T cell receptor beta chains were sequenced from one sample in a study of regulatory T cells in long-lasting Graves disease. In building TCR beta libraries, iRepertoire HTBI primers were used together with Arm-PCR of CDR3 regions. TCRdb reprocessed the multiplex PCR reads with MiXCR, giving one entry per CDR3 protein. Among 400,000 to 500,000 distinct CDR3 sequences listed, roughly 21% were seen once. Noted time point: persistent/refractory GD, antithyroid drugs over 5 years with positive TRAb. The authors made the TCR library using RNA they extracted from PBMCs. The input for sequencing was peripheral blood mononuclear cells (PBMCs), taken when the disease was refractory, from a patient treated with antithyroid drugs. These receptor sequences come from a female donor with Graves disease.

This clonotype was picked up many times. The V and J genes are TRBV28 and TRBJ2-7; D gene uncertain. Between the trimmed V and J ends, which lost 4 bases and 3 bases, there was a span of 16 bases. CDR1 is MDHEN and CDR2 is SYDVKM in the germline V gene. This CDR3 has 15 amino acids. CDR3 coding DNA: TGTGCCAGCAGTTCCCCCCCCGGGTCAGTCTACGAGCAGTACTTC. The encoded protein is CASSSPPGSVYEQYF. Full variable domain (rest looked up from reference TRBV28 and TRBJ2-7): DVKVTQSSRYLVKRTGEKVFLECVQDMDHENMFWYRQDPGLGLRLIYFSYDVKMKEKGDIPEGYSVSREKKERFSLILESASTNQTSMYLCASSSPPGSVYEQYFGPGTRLTVT.

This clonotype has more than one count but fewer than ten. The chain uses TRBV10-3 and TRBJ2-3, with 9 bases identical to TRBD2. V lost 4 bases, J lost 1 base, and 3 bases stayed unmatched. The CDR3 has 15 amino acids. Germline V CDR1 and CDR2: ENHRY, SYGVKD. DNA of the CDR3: TGTGCCATCAGTGTGACTAGCGGACGCACAGATACGCAGTATTTT. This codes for CAISVTSGRTDTQYF.

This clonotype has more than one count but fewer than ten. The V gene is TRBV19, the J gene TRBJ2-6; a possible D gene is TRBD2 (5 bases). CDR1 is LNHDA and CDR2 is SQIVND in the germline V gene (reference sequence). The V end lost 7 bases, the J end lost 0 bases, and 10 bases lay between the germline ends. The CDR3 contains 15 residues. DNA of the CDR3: TGTGCCAGTACTAGGGAGAGCTCTGGGGCCAACGTCCTGACTTTC. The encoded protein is CASTRESSGANVLTF.

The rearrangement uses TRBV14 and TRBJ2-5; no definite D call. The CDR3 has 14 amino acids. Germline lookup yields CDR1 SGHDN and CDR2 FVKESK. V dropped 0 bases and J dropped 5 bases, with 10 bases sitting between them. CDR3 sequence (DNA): TGTGCCAGCAGCCAAGATTCGTGCTGGGAGACCCAGTACTTC. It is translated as CASSQDSCWETQYF.

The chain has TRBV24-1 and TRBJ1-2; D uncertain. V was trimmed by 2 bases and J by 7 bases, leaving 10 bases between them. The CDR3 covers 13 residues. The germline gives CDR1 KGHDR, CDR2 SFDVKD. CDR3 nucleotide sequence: TGTGCCACCAGTGATTCCGCGGTGGCTGGCTACACCTTC. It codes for CATSDSAVAGYTF.

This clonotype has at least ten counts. Written as DNA, the CDR3 is TGTGCCAGTAGTCTCCGAGCAGGGGAGTATTCACCCCTCCACTTT. Translating gives CASSLRAGEYSPLHF. The gene calls are TRBV19 and TRBJ1-6; perhaps TRBD1 as D (6 bases). The V gene lost 5 bases and the J gene lost 8 bases, with 16 bases spanning the gap. The CDR3 spans 15 residues. CDR1 and CDR2 (germline): LNHDA, SQIVND (reference sequence).

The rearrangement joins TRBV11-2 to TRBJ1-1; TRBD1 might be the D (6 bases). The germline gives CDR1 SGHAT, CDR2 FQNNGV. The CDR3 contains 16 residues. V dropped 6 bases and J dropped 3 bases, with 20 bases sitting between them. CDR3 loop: CASSLRQTQGYTEAFF. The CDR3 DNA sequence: TGTGCCAGCAGTCTCCGACAGACACAGGGTTACACTGAAGCTTTCTTT.

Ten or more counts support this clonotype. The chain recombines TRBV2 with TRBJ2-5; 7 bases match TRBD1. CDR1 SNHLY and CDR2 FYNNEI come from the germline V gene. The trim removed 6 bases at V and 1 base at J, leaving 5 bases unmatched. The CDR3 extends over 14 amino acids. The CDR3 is CASRRDSSQETQYF. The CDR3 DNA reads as TGTGCCAGCAGACGGGACAGTTCCCAAGAGACCCAGTACTTC.

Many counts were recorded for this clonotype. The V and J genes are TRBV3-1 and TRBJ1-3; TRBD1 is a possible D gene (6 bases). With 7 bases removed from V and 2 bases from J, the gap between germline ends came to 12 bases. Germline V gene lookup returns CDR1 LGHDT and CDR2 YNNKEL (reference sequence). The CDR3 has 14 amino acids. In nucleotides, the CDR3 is TGTGCCAGCAATGAAGGGGGAGCTGGAAACACCATATATTTT. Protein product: CASNEGGAGNTIYF.

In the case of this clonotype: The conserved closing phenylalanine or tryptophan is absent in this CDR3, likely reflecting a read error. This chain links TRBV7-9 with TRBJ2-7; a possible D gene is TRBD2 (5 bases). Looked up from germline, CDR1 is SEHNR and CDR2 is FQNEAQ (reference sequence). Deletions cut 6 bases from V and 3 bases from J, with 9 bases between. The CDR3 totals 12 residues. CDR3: CASRDGNYEQYS. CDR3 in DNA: TGTGCCAGCAGAGACGGGAACTACGAGCAGTACTCC.

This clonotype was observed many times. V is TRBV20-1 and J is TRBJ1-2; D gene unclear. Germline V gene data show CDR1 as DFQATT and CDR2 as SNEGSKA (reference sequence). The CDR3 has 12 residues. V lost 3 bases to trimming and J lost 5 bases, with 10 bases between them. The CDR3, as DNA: TGCAGTGCTAGTACCGGGCCATATGGCTACACCTTC. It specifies CSASTGPYGYTF.

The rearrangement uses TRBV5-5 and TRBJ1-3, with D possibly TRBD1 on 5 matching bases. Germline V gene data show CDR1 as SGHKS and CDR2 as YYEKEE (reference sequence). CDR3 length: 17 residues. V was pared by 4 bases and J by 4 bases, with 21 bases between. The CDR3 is CASSRMDTYREGNTIYF. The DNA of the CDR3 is TGTGCCAGCAGCCGAATGGACACTTATCGAGAAGGAAACACCATATATTTT.

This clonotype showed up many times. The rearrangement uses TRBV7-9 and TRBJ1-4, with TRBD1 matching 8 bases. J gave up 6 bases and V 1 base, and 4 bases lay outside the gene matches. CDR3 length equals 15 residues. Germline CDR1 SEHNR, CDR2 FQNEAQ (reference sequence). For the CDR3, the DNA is TGTGCCAGCAGCTTAGGCGACAGGGGCGATGAAAAACTGTTTTTT. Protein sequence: CASSLGDRGDEKLFF.

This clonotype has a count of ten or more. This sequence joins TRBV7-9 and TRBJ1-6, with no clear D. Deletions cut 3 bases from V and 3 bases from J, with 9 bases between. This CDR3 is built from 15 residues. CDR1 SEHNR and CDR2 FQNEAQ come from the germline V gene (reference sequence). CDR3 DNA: TGTGCCAGCAGCTTTTCCATCAGCTATAATTCACCCCTCCACTTT. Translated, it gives CASSFSISYNSPLHF.

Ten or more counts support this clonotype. The CDR3 loop is CASSSYTAGGNQPQHF. Written as DNA, the CDR3 is TGTGCCAGCAGTTCGTACACTGCAGGGGGCAATCAGCCCCAGCATTTT. V usage is TRBV6-2 or TRBV6-3 and J usage is TRBJ1-5; possibly TRBD1 for D (6 bases). V was clipped by 4 bases and J by 2 bases, with 15 bases between them. From germline, CDR1 is MNHEY and CDR2 SVGEGT. The CDR3 has 16 amino acids.

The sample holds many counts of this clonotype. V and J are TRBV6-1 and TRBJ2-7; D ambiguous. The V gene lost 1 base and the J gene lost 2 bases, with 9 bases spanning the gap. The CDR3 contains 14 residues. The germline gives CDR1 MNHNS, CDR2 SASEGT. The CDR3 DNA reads TGTGCCAGCAGTGAAGACCGATGGGCCTACGAGCAGTACTTC. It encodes CASSEDRWAYEQYF.

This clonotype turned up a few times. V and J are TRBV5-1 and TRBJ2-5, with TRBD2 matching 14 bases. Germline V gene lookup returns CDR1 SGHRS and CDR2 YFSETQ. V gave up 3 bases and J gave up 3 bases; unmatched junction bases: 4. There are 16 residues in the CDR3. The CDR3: CASSSGLAGGKETQYF. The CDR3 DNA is TGCGCCAGCAGCTCAGGACTAGCGGGAGGAAAAGAGACCCAGTACTTC.

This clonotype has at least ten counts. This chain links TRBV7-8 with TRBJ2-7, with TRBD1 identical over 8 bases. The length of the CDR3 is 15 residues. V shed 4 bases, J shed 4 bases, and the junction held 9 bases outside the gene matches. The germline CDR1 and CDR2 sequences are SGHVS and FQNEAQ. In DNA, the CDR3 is TGTGCCAGCAGCTCCGGGGCAGGGGGCTCTTACGAGCAGTACTTC. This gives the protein CASSSGAGGSYEQYF. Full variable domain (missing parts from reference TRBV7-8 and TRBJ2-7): GAGVSQSPRYKVAKRGQDVALRCDPISGHVSLFWYQQALGQGPEFLTYFQNEAQLDKSGLPSDRFFAERPEGSVSTLKIQRTQQEDSAVYLCASSSGAGGSYEQYFGPGTRLTVT.

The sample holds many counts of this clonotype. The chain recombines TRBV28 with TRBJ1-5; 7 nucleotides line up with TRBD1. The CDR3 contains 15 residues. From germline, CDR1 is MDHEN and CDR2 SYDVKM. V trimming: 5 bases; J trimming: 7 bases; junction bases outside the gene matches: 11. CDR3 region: CASSTDTGARQPQHF. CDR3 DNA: TGTGCCAGCAGTACGGATACAGGGGCTCGGCAGCCCCAGCATTTT.

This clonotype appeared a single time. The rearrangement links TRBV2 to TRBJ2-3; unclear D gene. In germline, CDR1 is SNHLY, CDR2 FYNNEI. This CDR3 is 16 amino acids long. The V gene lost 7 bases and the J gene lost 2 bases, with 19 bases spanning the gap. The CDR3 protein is CASTLGSMVHTDTQYF. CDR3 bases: TGTGCCAGCACTCTCGGCTCAATGGTGCACACAGATACGCAGTATTTT.

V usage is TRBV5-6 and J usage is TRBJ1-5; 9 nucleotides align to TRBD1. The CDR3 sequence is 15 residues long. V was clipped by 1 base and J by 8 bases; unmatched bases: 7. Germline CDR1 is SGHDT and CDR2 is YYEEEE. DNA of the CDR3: TGTGCCAGCAGCTTGATGGGGACAGGGTCTAAGCCCCAGCATTTT. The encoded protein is CASSLMGTGSKPQHF.

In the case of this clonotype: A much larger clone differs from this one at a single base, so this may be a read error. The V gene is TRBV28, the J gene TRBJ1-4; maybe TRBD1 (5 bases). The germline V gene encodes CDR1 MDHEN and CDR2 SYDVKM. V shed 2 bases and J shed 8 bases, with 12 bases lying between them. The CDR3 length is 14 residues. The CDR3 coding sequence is TGTGCCAGCAGTTTAGGGGGGTCGAGAGAAAAACTGTTTTTT. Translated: CASSLGGSREKLFF.

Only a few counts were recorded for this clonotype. CDR3 sequence reads: CASSAPRAGGEQFF. The CDR3 DNA is TGTGCCAGCAGCGCCCCCAGGGCGGGTGGTGAGCAGTTCTTC. The chain joins TRBV5-6 to TRBJ2-1; TRBD1 or TRBD2 may be the D gene (5 bases each). V was clipped by 4 bases and J by 9 bases, with 17 bases between them. The CDR3 extends over 14 amino acids. From germline, CDR1 is SGHDT and CDR2 YYEEEE. Full variable domain (rest looked up from reference TRBV5-6 and TRBJ2-1): DAGVTQSPTHLIKTRGQQVTLRCSPKSGHDTVSWYQQALGQGPQFIFQYYEEEERQRGNFPDRFSGHQFPNYSSELNVNALLLGDSALYLCASSAPRAGGEQFFGPGTRLTVL.

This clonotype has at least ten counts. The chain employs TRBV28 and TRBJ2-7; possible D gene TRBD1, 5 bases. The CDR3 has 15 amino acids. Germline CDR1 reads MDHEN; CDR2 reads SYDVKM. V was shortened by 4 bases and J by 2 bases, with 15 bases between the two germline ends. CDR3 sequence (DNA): TGTGCCAGCAGTTCCCTCTACAGGAACCCCTACGAGCAGTACTTC. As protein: CASSSLYRNPYEQYF.

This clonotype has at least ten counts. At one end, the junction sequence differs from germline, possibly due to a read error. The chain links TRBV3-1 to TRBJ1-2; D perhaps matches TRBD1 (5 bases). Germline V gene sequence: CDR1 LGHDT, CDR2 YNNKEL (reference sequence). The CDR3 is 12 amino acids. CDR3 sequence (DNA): TGTGCCAGCAGCCAAGCTCGCAGGGTAATCAACTTC. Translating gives CASSQARRVINF.

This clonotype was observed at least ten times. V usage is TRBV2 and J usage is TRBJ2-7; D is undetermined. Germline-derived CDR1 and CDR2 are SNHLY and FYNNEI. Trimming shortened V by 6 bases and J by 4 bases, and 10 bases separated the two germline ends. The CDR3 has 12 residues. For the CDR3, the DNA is TGTGCCAGCAGACCTCACACTTACGAGCAGTACTTC. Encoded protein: CASRPHTYEQYF. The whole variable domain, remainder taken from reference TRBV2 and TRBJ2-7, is EPEVTQTPSHQVTQMGQEVILRCVPISNHLYFYWYRQILGQKVEFLVSFYNNEISEKSEIFDDQFSVERPDGSNFTLKIRSTKLEDSAMYFCASRPHTYEQYFGPGTRLTVT.

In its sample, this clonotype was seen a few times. In DNA, the CDR3 is TGTGCCAGCAGCGGGGGGGACAGGGCGAACTATGGCTACACCTTC. This sequence encodes CASSGGDRANYGYTF. The chain is built from TRBV7-3 and TRBJ1-2; 9 nucleotides agree with TRBD1. CDR3 size: 15 residues. Germline assignment: CDR1 SGHTA and CDR2 FQGTGA. Germline trimming cut 5 bases from V and 2 bases from J; bases unmatched to any gene: 6.

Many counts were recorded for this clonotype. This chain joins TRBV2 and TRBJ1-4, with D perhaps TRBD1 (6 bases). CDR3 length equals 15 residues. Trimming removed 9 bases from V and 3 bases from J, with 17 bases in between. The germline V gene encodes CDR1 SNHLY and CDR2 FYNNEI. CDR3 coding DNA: TGTGCCAGTCGGAGGGGGGGCTCGGCTAATGAAAAACTGTTTTTT. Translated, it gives CASRRGGSANEKLFF.

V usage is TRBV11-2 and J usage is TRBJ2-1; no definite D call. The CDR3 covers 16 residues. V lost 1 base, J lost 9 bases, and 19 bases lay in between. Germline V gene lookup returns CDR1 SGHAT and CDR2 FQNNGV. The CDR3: CASSLASLLGEPEQFF. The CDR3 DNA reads TGTGCCAGCAGCTTAGCGTCGTTACTTGGCGAGCCTGAGCAGTTCTTC. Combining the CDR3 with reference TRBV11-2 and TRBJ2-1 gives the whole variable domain EAGVAQSPRYKIIEKRQSVAFWCNPISGHATLYWYQQILGQGPKLLIQFQNNGVVDDSQLPKDRFSAERLKGVDSTLKIQPAKLEDSAVYLCASSLASLLGEPEQFFGPGTRLTVL.

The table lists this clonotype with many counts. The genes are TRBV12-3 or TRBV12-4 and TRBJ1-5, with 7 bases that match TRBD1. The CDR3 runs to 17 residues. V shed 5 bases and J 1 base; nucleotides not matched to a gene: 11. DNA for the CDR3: TGTGCCAGCAGTCGGGACAGAGAACATTCAAGCAATCAGCCCCAGCATTTT. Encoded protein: CASSRDREHSSNQPQHF.

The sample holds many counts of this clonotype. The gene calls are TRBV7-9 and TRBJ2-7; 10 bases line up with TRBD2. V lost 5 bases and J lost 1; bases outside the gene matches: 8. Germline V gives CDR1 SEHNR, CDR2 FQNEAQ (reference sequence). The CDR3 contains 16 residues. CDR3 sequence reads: CASSPVSGLASYEQYF. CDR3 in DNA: TGTGCCAGCAGCCCCGTTTCGGGACTAGCGTCCTACGAGCAGTACTTC.

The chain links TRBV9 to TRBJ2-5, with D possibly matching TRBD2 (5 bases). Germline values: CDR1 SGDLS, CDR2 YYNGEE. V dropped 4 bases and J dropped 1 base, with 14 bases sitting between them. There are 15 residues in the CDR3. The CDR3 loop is CASSPRTAFQETQYF. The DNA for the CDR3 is TGTGCCAGCAGCCCCCGGACTGCATTCCAAGAGACCCAGTACTTC.